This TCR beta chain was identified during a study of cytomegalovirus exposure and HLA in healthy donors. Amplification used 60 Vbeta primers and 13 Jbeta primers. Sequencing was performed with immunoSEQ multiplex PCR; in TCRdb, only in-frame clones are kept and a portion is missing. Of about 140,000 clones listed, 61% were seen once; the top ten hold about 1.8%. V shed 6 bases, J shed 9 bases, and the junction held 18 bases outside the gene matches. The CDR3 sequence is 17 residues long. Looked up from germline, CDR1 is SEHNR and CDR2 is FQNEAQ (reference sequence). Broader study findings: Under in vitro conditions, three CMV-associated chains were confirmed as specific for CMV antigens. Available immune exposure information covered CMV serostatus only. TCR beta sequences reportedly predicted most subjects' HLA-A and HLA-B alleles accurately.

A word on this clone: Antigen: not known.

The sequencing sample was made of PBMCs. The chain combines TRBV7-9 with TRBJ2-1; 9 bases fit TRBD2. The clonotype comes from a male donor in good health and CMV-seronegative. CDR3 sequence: CASRKIAGAKVVGEQFF. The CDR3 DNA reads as TGTGCCAGCAGGAAAATAGCGGGGGCCAAGGTTGTCGGTGAGCAGTTCTTC.